One and the same sample provided the 31 T cell receptor beta chains below, sequenced in a study of blood T cell repertoires in COVID-19. Method: immunoSEQ multiplex PCR; TCRdb's copy keeps in-frame clones and lacks some. This sample has roughly 150,000 clones; around 90% occur once, and the top ten carry about 4.9%. What was sequenced was peripheral blood. The receptors were sampled from a man between 18 and 35 years old with COVID-19, enrolled during active disease.

This chain joins TRBV6-5 and TRBJ2-1; D might be TRBD1 (6 bases). CDR1 is MNHEY and CDR2 is SVGAGI in the germline V gene. The CDR3 length is 13 residues. V lost 6 bases and J 12 bases, leaving 18 bases between the germline ends. CDR3 DNA sequence: TGTGCCAGCAGCAGAGGACTGGAAGGGGGGCAGTTCTTC. The encoded protein is CASSRGLEGGQFF.

V gene TRBV7-7 combines with J gene TRBJ2-1; maybe TRBD2 (6 bases). The germline V and J ends were trimmed by 3 bases and 0 bases, with 15 bases remaining between them. Germline V gene sequence: CDR1 SSHAT, CDR2 FNYEAQ (reference sequence). This CDR3 spans 17 amino acids. The CDR3 DNA sequence: TGTGCCAGCAGCTTGTTAGGGGAGGCGAGCTCCTACAATGAGCAGTTCTTC. Its protein product is CASSLLGEASSYNEQFF.

This chain joins TRBV15 and TRBJ2-7, with D possibly being TRBD2 (5 bases). The V gene's germline CDR1 is LNHNV and CDR2 YYDKDF (reference sequence). The CDR3 runs 15 residues. Trimming shortened V by 0 bases and J by 2 bases, and 11 bases separated the two germline ends. CDR3 in DNA: TGTGCCACCAGCAGAGATCGAGGACTGGCCTACGAGCAGTACTTC. Encoded protein: CATSRDRGLAYEQYF.

The V call is TRBV7-8, the J call TRBJ1-2, with D possibly matching TRBD1 (5 bases). Trimming removed 0 bases from V and 4 bases from J, with 12 bases in between. From germline, CDR1 is SGHVS and CDR2 FQNEAQ. CDR3 length: 15 residues. The CDR3 nucleotides are TGTGCCAGCAGCTTAGCCCGGGACGGGGGCTATGGCTACACCTTC. Translated: CASSLARDGGYGYTF.

This chain uses TRBV4-2 with TRBJ2-5; D is perhaps TRBD2 (6 bases). The V and J ends lost 0 bases and 5 bases respectively, with 16 bases between them. The CDR3 contains 16 residues. Germline CDR1 is LGHNA and CDR2 is YNFKEQ. The CDR3 coding sequence is TGTGCCAGCAGCCAAGATCTCCGTGTAGGGAGGGAGACCCAGTACTTC. Protein: CASSQDLRVGRETQYF.

The chain uses TRBV5-6 and TRBJ2-7; possible D gene TRBD2, 5 bases. Per germline, CDR1 SGHDT and CDR2 YYEEEE. This CDR3 spans 12 amino acids. Trimming removed 4 bases from V and 2 bases from J, with 7 bases in between. The CDR3, as DNA: TGTGCCAGCAGCGTCGGGACCTACGAGCAGTACTTC. Translated, it gives CASSVGTYEQYF.

This clone was counted a few times. V usage is TRBV6-2 or TRBV6-3 and J usage is TRBJ1-1; 7 positions match TRBD1. The junction had 18 bases not matched to a gene; V was cut back by 2 bases and J by 0 bases. CDR3 length: 20 amino acids. Germline values: CDR1 MNHEY, CDR2 SVGEGT. The CDR3 nucleotides are TGTGCCAGCAGTTACGCGGTTGCGACAGGGAACTTTCGGCTGAACACTGAAGCTTTCTTT. Encoded protein: CASSYAVATGNFRLNTEAFF.

The CDR3 protein is CASSPTSGTPYEQYF. DNA for the CDR3: TGTGCCAGCAGTCCGACTAGCGGAACTCCCTACGAGCAGTACTTC. This chain connects TRBV28 to TRBJ2-7; TRBD2 matches 9 bases. There are 15 residues in the CDR3. Germline values: CDR1 MDHEN, CDR2 SYDVKM. V was pared by 5 bases and J by 2 bases, with 7 bases of the junction left unmatched.

The V gene is TRBV6-1, the J gene TRBJ2-7, with 11 nucleotides matching TRBD2. V lost 2 bases and J lost 6; bases outside the gene matches: 18. The length of the CDR3 is 19 residues. CDR1 and CDR2 (germline): MNHNS, SASEGT. The CDR3 loop reads CASSESTDHLAGGPFEQYF. CDR3 DNA: TGTGCCAGCAGTGAAAGCACAGACCATTTAGCGGGAGGGCCTTTCGAGCAGTACTTC.

V usage is TRBV14 and J usage is TRBJ2-7, with 7 bases aligning to TRBD1. CDR3 length: 16 residues. Germline loops: CDR1 SGHDN, CDR2 FVKESK. J gave up 7 bases and V 0 bases, and 12 bases lay outside the gene matches. The CDR3 DNA follows: TGTGCCAGCAGCCAAGATGTAAACAGGGGAGCCTGGGAGCAGTACTTC. Translation: CASSQDVNRGAWEQYF.

The rearrangement joins TRBV28 to TRBJ2-3; possible D gene TRBD2, 5 bases. The germline V and J ends were trimmed by 3 bases and 1 base, with 20 bases remaining between them. CDR3 size: 18 residues. Germline loops: CDR1 MDHEN, CDR2 SYDVKM. The CDR3 is CASSFPNKWILGTDTQYF. For the CDR3, the DNA is TGTGCCAGCAGTTTCCCCAACAAATGGATACTAGGCACAGATACGCAGTATTTT.

This chain joins TRBV7-9 and TRBJ2-5; 7 bases fit TRBD1. The CDR3 loop spans 15 amino acids. CDR1 is SEHNR and CDR2 is FQNEAQ in the germline V gene (reference sequence). V shed 5 bases and J 1 base; nucleotides not matched to a gene: 7. CDR3 residues: CASSARQGLQETQYF. The CDR3 region has the DNA TGTGCCAGCAGCGCTCGACAGGGCCTCCAAGAGACCCAGTACTTC.

The chain combines TRBV11-2 with TRBJ1-5; D gene uncertain. Germline assignment: CDR1 SGHAT and CDR2 FQNNGV. The V end lost 0 bases, the J end lost 7 bases, and 19 bases lay between the germline ends. The CDR3 is 17 amino acids. The CDR3 sequence is CASSLEGRNEPEQPQHF. DNA of the CDR3: TGTGCCAGCAGCTTAGAGGGGAGAAACGAACCCGAACAGCCCCAGCATTTT.

This clone appeared once. The J gene is TRBJ2-2, the V gene TRBV27; 8 bases are a match to TRBD1. J gave up 3 bases and V 0 bases, and 6 bases lay outside the gene matches. Germline V CDR1 and CDR2: MNHEY, SMNVEV (reference sequence). The CDR3 is 17 residues long. This CDR3 is CASSLSSDRAYTGELFF. CDR3 coding DNA: TGTGCCAGCAGTTTATCTTCGGACAGGGCGTACACCGGGGAGCTGTTTTTT.

The chain links TRBV28 to TRBJ2-5, with D perhaps TRBD2 (7 bases). The CDR3 contains 14 residues. Germline CDR1 is MDHEN and CDR2 is SYDVKM. V was pared by 4 bases and J by 3 bases, with 12 bases between. The CDR3 loop reads CASSSTGREETQYF. CDR3 DNA sequence: TGTGCCAGCAGTTCAACAGGGAGGGAAGAGACCCAGTACTTC.

The chain combines TRBV7-8 with TRBJ2-2, with 7 bases fitting TRBD1. J gave up 6 bases and V 4 bases, and 8 bases lay outside the gene matches. Germline V gene lookup returns CDR1 SGHVS and CDR2 FQNEAQ. This CDR3 comprises 15 residues. The chain's CDR3 is CASSSRQGGPGELFF. CDR3 coding DNA: TGTGCCAGCAGCTCCCGACAGGGTGGGCCCGGGGAGCTGTTTTTT.

This chain joins TRBV7-2 and TRBJ2-1; D ambiguous. This CDR3 is 13 amino acids long. Trimming removed 5 bases from V and 8 bases from J, with 13 bases in between. Germline CDR1 reads SGHTA; CDR2 reads FQGNSA. The CDR3 DNA follows: TGTGCCAGCAGCCCTATTAAAGCTCATGAGCAGTTCTTC. Translation gives CASSPIKAHEQFF.

CDR3 bases: TGTGCCAGCAGCCCCCGGACTAGCGGAGCGATAGATACGCAGTATTTT. Protein: CASSPRTSGAIDTQYF. This chain uses TRBV7-8 with TRBJ2-3, with 10 bases lining up with TRBD2. This CDR3 contains 16 residues. Per germline, CDR1 SGHVS and CDR2 FQNEAQ. Losses at the gene ends were 5 bases for V and 5 bases for J; bases not matched to a gene: 10.

This chain uses TRBV4-1 with TRBJ2-7; 9 positions match TRBD2. The germline V gene has CDR1 MGHRA and CDR2 YSYEKL. Germline trimming cut 1 base from V and 2 bases from J; bases unmatched to any gene: 6. The CDR3 length is 16 residues. The CDR3 loop reads CASSQVPGLATYEQYF. The CDR3 coding sequence is TGCGCCAGCAGCCAAGTACCGGGACTAGCCACCTACGAGCAGTACTTC.

The chain links TRBV6-5 to TRBJ2-7; TRBD1 matches 8 bases. CDR1 is MNHEY and CDR2 is SVGAGI in the germline V gene. V lost 9 bases to trimming and J lost 1 base; unmatched junction nucleotides: 11. The CDR3 runs to 15 residues. Written as DNA, the CDR3 is TGTGCCAGTACCCTGGGGCAGGGGGCTTCCTACGAGCAGTACTTC. Residues: CASTLGQGASYEQYF.

This chain uses TRBV11-1 with TRBJ2-4; D perhaps matches TRBD1 (6 bases). V was trimmed by 2 bases and J by 9 bases, leaving 11 bases between them. The germline CDR1 and CDR2 sequences are SGHAT and FQDESV (reference sequence). CDR3 size: 13 residues. CDR3 sequence (DNA): TGTGCCAGCAGCTTATCAGGGGTAGGCATTCAGTACTTC. The encoded protein is CASSLSGVGIQYF. Combining the CDR3 with reference TRBV11-1 and TRBJ2-4 gives the whole variable domain EAEVAQSPRYKITEKSQAVAFWCDPISGHATLYWYRQILGQGPELLVQFQDESVVDDSQLPKDRFSAERLKGVDSTLKIQPAELGDSAMYLCASSLSGVGIQYFGAGTRLSVL.

The gene calls are TRBV9 and TRBJ2-1, with TRBD2 matching 10 bases. This CDR3 contains 18 residues. V trimming: 0 bases; J trimming: 0 bases; junction bases outside the gene matches: 6. Germline CDR1 and CDR2: SGDLS and YYNGEE. CDR3 sequence: CASSVDWASGSSYNEQFF. The CDR3 region has the DNA TGTGCCAGCAGCGTAGATTGGGCTAGCGGGAGCTCCTACAATGAGCAGTTCTTC.

The V gene is TRBV5-5, the J gene TRBJ2-7; 10 nucleotides match TRBD2. Germline values: CDR1 SGHKS, CDR2 YYEKEE (reference sequence). V gave up 3 bases and J gave up 6 bases; unmatched junction bases: 12. The CDR3 is 16 residues long. CDR3 nucleotide sequence: TGTGCCAGCAGCTCCGAGGCTGCTAGCGGGAGAGGCGAGCAGTACTTC. Amino acid sequence: CASSSEAASGRGEQYF.

The CDR3 DNA follows: TGTGCCAGCAGTTCCTGGGACAGGGAGCAGTACTTC. Amino acid sequence: CASSSWDREQYF. The chain links TRBV28 to TRBJ2-7, with 8 positions matching TRBD1. From germline, CDR1 is MDHEN and CDR2 SYDVKM. V was clipped by 4 bases and J by 7 bases; unmatched bases: 3. CDR3 length: 12 amino acids.

The chain has TRBV28 and TRBJ2-7, with TRBD2 matching 9 bases. Germline V gene lookup returns CDR1 MDHEN and CDR2 SYDVKM. The junction had 8 bases not matched to a gene; V was cut back by 4 bases and J by 4 bases. The CDR3 has 15 amino acids. The CDR3 loop is CASSSSLAGRYEQYF. The DNA of the CDR3 is TGTGCCAGCAGTTCCTCCCTAGCGGGACGGTACGAGCAGTACTTC.

The chain links TRBV5-1 to TRBJ2-1, with 7 bases lining up with TRBD2. V lost 0 bases and J lost 4; bases outside the gene matches: 7. The CDR3 loop spans 16 amino acids. In germline, CDR1 is SGHRS, CDR2 YFSETQ. CDR3 residues: CASSLVLAAKYNEQFF. The CDR3 DNA reads TGCGCCAGCAGCTTGGTTCTAGCGGCAAAGTACAATGAGCAGTTCTTC. Drawing the rest from reference TRBV5-1 and TRBJ2-1, the complete variable domain is KAGVTQTPRYLIKTRGQQVTLSCSPISGHRSVSWYQQTPGQGLQFLFEYFSETQRNKGNFPGRFSGRQFSNSRSEMNVSTLELGDSALYLCASSLVLAAKYNEQFFGPGTRLTVL.

The chain employs TRBV5-1 and TRBJ1-1; 8 nucleotides line up with TRBD1. V shed 4 bases, J shed 6 bases, and the junction held 11 bases outside the gene matches. The CDR3 runs to 15 residues. Germline assignment: CDR1 SGHRS and CDR2 YFSETQ. The CDR3 DNA follows: TGCGCCAGCAGCGTGCCCGGGACAGGTCGCTCTGAAGCTTTCTTT. This encodes CASSVPGTGRSEAFF.

This clone has only one observation. The V and J genes are TRBV28 and TRBJ2-7, with a tentative D call TRBD2 (6 bases). V was trimmed by 2 bases and J by 4 bases, leaving 9 bases between them. The CDR3 is 13 amino acids. CDR1 and CDR2 from the germline V gene are MDHEN and SYDVKM. DNA of the CDR3: TGTGCCAGCAGTTTACGGGGGTTTTACGAGCAGTACTTC. The encoded protein is CASSLRGFYEQYF.

The rearrangement uses TRBV19 and TRBJ2-7; D perhaps matches TRBD1 (5 bases). The CDR3 runs 16 residues. V lost 4 bases to trimming and J lost 3 bases, with 19 bases between them. The germline V gene has CDR1 LNHDA and CDR2 SQIVND (reference sequence). The CDR3 coding sequence is TGTGCCAGTAGTACGAACAGGATCGGTACTCGCTACGAGCAGTACTTC. It yields the protein CASSTNRIGTRYEQYF.

The rearrangement joins TRBV29-1 to TRBJ2-2, with D possibly being TRBD1 (6 bases). CDR1 and CDR2 from the germline V gene are SQVTM and ANQGSEA. The CDR3 is 14 residues long. V was clipped by 4 bases and J by 5 bases, with 14 bases between them. CDR3 protein: CSVGLYRATGELFF. CDR3 DNA: TGCAGCGTTGGATTATACAGGGCTACCGGGGAGCTGTTTTTT.

The chain joins TRBV6-1 to TRBJ2-7, with a tentative D call TRBD2 (6 bases). The CDR3 length is 15 residues. Germline CDR1 MNHNS, CDR2 SASEGT. The V and J ends lost 1 base and 2 bases respectively, with 12 bases between them. CDR3 amino acids: CASSEGVSGAYEQYF. The CDR3 DNA is TGTGCCAGCAGTGAAGGGGTTAGCGGTGCCTACGAGCAGTACTTC.